One and the same sample provided the 8 T cell receptor beta chains below, sequenced in a study of T cells in Graves' hyperthyroidism and ophthalmopathy. TCR beta CDR3 region amplification was performed from RNA transcripts. The TCR CDR3 first-round RT-PCR relied on the HTBI primer set. MiXCR was run by TCRdb on the multiplex PCR reads, yielding one entry per CDR3 protein. The sample lists around 400,000 distinct CDR3 sequences, less than 15% occurring once. Sequencing input: blood. The receptors derive from a young woman with Graves' hyperthyroidism.

The CDR3 DNA sequence: TGCGCCAGCAGCCAAGAACTAGTTTCTAGGAATGAGCAGTTCTTC. Residues: CASSQELVSRNEQFF. This chain uses TRBV4-3 with TRBJ2-1, with a possible D match to TRBD2 (5 bases). V was shortened by 0 bases and J by 7 bases, with 13 bases between the two germline ends. Germline V gene data show CDR1 as LGHNA and CDR2 as YSLEER. The CDR3 contains 15 residues.

This clonotype has at least ten counts. The chain couples TRBV10-3 to TRBJ1-5; D uncertain. The germline V gene encodes CDR1 ENHRY and CDR2 SYGVKD. This CDR3 spans 15 amino acids. V lost 3 bases to trimming and J lost 9 bases, with 18 bases between them. The DNA of the CDR3 is TGTGCCATCAGTGATTTGGGCCGACCGCCATGGCCCCAGCATTTT. Translated, it gives CAISDLGRPPWPQHF.

Many counts were recorded for this clonotype. V gene TRBV27 combines with J gene TRBJ1-5, with TRBD1 as a possible D gene (5 bases). This CDR3 region has 16 residues. Germline-derived CDR1 and CDR2 are MNHEY and SMNVEV (reference sequence). Trimming removed 2 bases at V and 3 bases at J, with 14 bases between. Written as DNA, the CDR3 is TGTGCCAGCAGTTTAGGGGCCGGGGGACTCAATCAGCCCCAGCATTTT. Protein sequence: CASSLGAGGLNQPQHF.

This clonotype showed up many times. The chain has TRBV29-1 and TRBJ2-7; D might be TRBD1 or TRBD2, each matching 5 bases. The ends were cut back, 3 bases at V and 4 bases at J, with 19 bases in the middle. The CDR3 consists of 15 residues. CDR1 is SQVTM and CDR2 is ANQGSEA in the germline V gene. The chain's CDR3 is CSVDNPRDPSYEQYF. The CDR3 DNA follows: TGCAGCGTTGATAACCCCAGGGACCCCTCATACGAGCAGTACTTC.

The chain recombines TRBV9 with TRBJ2-2, with a possible D match to TRBD1 (6 bases). Trimming cost V 4 bases and J 0 bases, with 16 bases left between them. This CDR3 contains 17 residues. Per the germline V gene, CDR1 is SGDLS and CDR2 is YYNGEE. For the CDR3, the DNA is TGTGCCAGCAGCCTCGGTAAGGACAGCGCGAACACCGGGGAGCTGTTTTTT. It codes for CASSLGKDSANTGELFF.

The J gene is TRBJ1-2, the V gene TRBV18; D gene unclear. The CDR3 has 13 amino acids. The germline V and J ends were trimmed by 0 bases and 6 bases, with 8 bases remaining between them. Germline V gives CDR1 KGHSH, CDR2 LQKENI. This CDR3 reads CASSPPTLDGYTF. The CDR3 nucleotides are TGTGCCAGCTCACCACCCACTTTGGATGGCTACACCTTC.

The gene calls are TRBV2 and TRBJ2-3; D gene uncertain. V was cut by 3 bases and J by 1 base, with 11 bases left in between. The CDR3 loop spans 15 amino acids. Germline V gives CDR1 SNHLY, CDR2 FYNNEI. DNA of the CDR3: TGTGCCAGCAGTGACTTGTATGAGGGCACAGATACGCAGTATTTT. It specifies CASSDLYEGTDTQYF.

This clonotype came up many times. The J gene is TRBJ1-2, the V gene TRBV2; D not certain. The V gene's germline CDR1 is SNHLY and CDR2 FYNNEI. The length of the CDR3 is 14 residues. V was cut by 6 bases and J by 8 bases, with 19 bases left in between. The CDR3, as DNA: TGTGCCAGCAGCGACCCCCGCAGTTCTGACGGCTACACCTTC. Translated, it gives CASSDPRSSDGYTF.